This T cell receptor beta chain was identified in a study of cytomegalovirus exposure and HLA in healthy donors. Study-wide findings and caveats: The likely origin of a cluster of highly shared sequence variants was a sequencing artifact. Sequences of the TCR beta chain were said to predict the HLA-A and HLA-B alleles of most subjects accurately.

The CDR3 has 15 residues. The germline V gene encodes CDR1 LNHNV and CDR2 YYDKDF (reference sequence). V was shortened by 4 bases and J by 5 bases, with 17 bases between the two germline ends. PCR employed 60 Vbeta and 13 Jbeta primers. Repertoires were generated with immunoSEQ multiplex PCR, while TCRdb's copy carries only in-frame clones and drops some. Here the sample spans 150,000 to 200,000 clones, 75% to 85% being singletons. With regard to this clone: The target antigen is unknown.

The clonotype comes from a young woman in good health and CMV-seropositive. The chain carries TRBV15 and TRBJ2-5; D call uncertain. Sequencing was performed on PBMCs. DNA of the CDR3: TGTGCCACCAGCACCCAAGATGTGACGAGGGAGACCCAGTACTTC. This encodes CATSTQDVTRETQYF.